This TCR beta chain comes out of a study of T cell changes during pregnancy in multiple sclerosis. The V end lost 6 bases, the J end lost 7 bases, and 15 bases lay between the germline ends. In germline, CDR1 is SNHLY, CDR2 FYNNEI. This CDR3 comprises 13 residues. The protocol was immunoSEQ multiplex PCR, while the TCRdb copy is restricted to in-frame clones and leaves out a portion. The data show roughly 30,000 clones, with about 89% seen just once and around 0.58% held by the top ten. J is TRBJ1-2 and V is TRBV2; no clear D gene. The TCR originated in a female donor in good health, enrolled as a control in a pregnancy study. Sequenced here: CD4+ T cells from peripheral blood mononuclear cells, sampled in the first trimester of pregnancy. CDR3 amino acids: CASSYDGKGGYTF. As DNA, the CDR3 is TGTGCCAGCAGCTATGACGGGAAGGGTGGCTACACCTTC.